This T cell receptor (beta chain) was retrieved from a study of cytomegalovirus exposure and HLA in healthy donors. Amplification used 60 Vbeta primers and 13 Jbeta primers. TCRdb's copy holds only in-frame clones and misses some; the assay was immunoSEQ multiplex PCR. The sample consists of 100,000 or so clones, approximately 82% of them appearing once. Notes on this clone: Antigen: not known.

The study's findings and limits: Specificity for CMV antigens was confirmed in vitro for three of the CMV-associated chains.

Sequenced input: PBMCs. The TCR was taken from a man in his forties in good health and CMV-seropositive.

As DNA, the CDR3 is TGTGCCAGTAGCCGCGGGACAGGGAATGAGCAGTACTTC. It codes for CASSRGTGNEQYF. The chain recombines TRBV19 with TRBJ2-7, with 9 bases matching TRBD1. The junction had 7 bases not matched to a gene; V was cut back by 6 bases and J by 7 bases. Germline assignment: CDR1 LNHDA and CDR2 SQIVND (reference sequence). This CDR3 contains 13 residues.